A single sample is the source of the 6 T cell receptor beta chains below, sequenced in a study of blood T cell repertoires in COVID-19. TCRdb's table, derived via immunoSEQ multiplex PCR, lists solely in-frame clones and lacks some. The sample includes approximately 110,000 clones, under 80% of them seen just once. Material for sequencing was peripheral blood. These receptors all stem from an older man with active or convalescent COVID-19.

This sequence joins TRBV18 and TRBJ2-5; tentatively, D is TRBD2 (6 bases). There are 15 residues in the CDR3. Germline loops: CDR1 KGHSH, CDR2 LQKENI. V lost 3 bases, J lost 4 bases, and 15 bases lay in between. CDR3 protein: CASSPHGGFGETQYF. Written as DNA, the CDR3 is TGTGCCAGCTCACCCCATGGGGGGTTCGGAGAGACCCAGTACTTC. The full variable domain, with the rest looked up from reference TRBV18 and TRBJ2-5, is NAGVMQNPRHLVRRRGQEARLRCSPMKGHSHVYWYRQLPEEGLKFMVYLQKENIIDESGMPKERFSAEFPKEGPSILRIQQVVRGDSAAYFCASSPHGGFGETQYFGPGTRLLVL.

CDR3: CASRPPTSYGYTF. Here the CDR3 DNA reads TGTGCCAGCAGGCCCCCGACAAGCTATGGCTACACCTTC. The gene calls are TRBV6-5 and TRBJ1-2, with D uncertain. CDR1 and CDR2 (germline): MNHEY, SVGAGI. The CDR3 has 13 amino acids. V lost 6 bases, J lost 4 bases, and 12 bases lay in between.

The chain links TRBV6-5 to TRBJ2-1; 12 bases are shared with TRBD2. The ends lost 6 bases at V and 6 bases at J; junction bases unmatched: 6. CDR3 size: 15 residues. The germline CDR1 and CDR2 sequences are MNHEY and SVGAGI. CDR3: CASSQPTSGSNEQFF. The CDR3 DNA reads TGTGCCAGCAGCCAACCGACTAGCGGGAGCAATGAGCAGTTCTTC.

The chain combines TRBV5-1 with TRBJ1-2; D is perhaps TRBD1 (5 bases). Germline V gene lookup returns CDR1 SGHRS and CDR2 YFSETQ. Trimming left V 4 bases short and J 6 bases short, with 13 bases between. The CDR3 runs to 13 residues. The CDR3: CASSLKGGDGYTF. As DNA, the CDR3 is TGCGCCAGCAGCCTAAAGGGAGGGGATGGCTACACCTTC.

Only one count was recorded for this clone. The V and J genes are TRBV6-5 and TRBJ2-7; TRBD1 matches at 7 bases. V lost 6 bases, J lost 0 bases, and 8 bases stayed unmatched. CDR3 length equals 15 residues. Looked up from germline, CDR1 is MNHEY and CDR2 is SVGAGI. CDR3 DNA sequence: TGTGCCAGCAGCGTAGGGACAGCCAACTCCTACGAGCAGTACTTC. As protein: CASSVGTANSYEQYF.

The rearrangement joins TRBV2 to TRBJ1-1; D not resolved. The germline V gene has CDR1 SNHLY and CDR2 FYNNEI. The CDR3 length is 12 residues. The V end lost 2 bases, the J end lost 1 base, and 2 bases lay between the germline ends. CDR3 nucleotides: TGTGCCAGCAGTGAACAGAACACTGAAGCTTTCTTT. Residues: CASSEQNTEAFF.